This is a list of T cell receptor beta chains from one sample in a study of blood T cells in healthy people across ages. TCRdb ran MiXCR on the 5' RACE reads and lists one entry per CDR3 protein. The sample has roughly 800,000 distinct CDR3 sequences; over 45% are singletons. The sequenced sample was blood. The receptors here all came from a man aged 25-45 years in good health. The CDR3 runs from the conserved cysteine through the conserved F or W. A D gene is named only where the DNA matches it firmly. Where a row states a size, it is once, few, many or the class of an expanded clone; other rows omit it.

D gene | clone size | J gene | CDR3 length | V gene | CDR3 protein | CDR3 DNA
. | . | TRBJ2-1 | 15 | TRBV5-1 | CASSLEPGSLNEQFF | TGCGCCAGCAGCTTGGAGCCAGGTTCCCTCAATGAGCAGTTCTTC
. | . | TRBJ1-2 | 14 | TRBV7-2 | CASSFDRSQGGYTF | TGTGCCAGCAGCTTCGACAGGTCCCAGGGTGGCTACACCTTC
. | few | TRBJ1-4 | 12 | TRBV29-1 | CSANDPNEKLFF | TGCAGCGCTAACGACCCTAATGAAAAACTGTTTTTT
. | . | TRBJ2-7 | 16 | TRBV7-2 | CASSLVIAVLYNEQYF | TGTGCCAGCAGCTTAGTTATAGCTGTCCTCTACAATGAGCAGTACTTC
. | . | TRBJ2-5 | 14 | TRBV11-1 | CASSRAAVQETQYF | TGTGCCAGCAGCCGGGCGGCGGTTCAAGAGACCCAGTACTTC
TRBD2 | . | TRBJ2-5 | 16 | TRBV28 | CASTLTGTSVQETQYF | TGTGCCAGCACTTTAACCGGGACTAGCGTACAAGAGACCCAGTACTTC
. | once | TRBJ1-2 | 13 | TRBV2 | CANRPLLNYGYTF | TGTGCCAACAGACCCCTTTTGAACTATGGCTACACCTTC
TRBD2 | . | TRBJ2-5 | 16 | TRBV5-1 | CASSGGLAGYQETQYF | TGCGCCAGCAGCGGAGGACTAGCGGGGTACCAAGAGACCCAGTACTTC
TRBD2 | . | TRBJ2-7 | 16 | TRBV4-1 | CASSQGVHGRVYEQYF | TGCGCCAGCAGCCAAGGCGTTCACGGGAGGGTCTACGAGCAGTACTTC
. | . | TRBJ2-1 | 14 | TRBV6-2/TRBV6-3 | CASSYSIQYNEQFF | TGTGCCAGCAGTTACTCGATACAGTACAATGAGCAGTTCTTC
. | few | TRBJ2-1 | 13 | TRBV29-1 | CSVETTAGGEQFF | TGCAGCGTTGAAACGACGGCCGGGGGTGAGCAGTTCTTC
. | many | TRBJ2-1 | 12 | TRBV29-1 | CSASPSTGEQFF | TGCAGCGCCTCCCCGTCCACCGGTGAGCAGTTCTTC
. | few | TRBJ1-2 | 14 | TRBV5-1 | CASSLDGRNYGYTF | TGCGCCAGCAGCTTGGACGGGAGGAACTATGGCTACACCTTC
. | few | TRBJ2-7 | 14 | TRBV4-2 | CASSQDSQGAEQYF | TGTGCCAGCAGCCAAGATAGCCAGGGAGCCGAGCAGTACTTC
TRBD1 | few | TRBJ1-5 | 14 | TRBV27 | CASRPQGNNQPQHF | TGTGCCAGCAGACCACAGGGGAACAATCAGCCCCAGCATTTT
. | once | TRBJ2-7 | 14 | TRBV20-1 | CSASRLQGSYEQYF | TGCAGTGCTAGTCGGCTACAAGGATCCTACGAGCAGTACTTC
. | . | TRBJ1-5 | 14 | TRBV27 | CASRPTYSNQPQHF | TGTGCCAGCCGACCCACCTATAGCAATCAGCCCCAGCATTTT
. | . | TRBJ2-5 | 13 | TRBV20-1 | CSAHPPGTNEQYF | TGCAGTGCCCATCCCCCAGGAACGAATGAGCAGTACTTC
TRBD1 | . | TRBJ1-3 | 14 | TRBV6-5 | CASSYGTGANTIYF | TGTGCCAGCAGTTACGGCACAGGGGCAAACACCATATATTTT
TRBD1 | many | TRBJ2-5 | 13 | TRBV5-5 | CASSRTGEETQYF | TGTGCCAGCAGCCGGACAGGCGAAGAGACCCAGTACTTC
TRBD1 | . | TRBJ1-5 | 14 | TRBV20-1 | CSASGTGRSQPQHF | TGCAGTGCTAGTGGGACAGGGAGAAGTCAGCCCCAGCATTTT
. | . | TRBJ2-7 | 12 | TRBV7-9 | CASSPRMEEQYF | TGTGCCAGCAGTCCCCGCATGGAAGAGCAGTACTTC
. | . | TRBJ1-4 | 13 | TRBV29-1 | CSATRPGSEKLFF | TGCAGCGCGACCCGCCCTGGATCGGAAAAACTGTTTTTT
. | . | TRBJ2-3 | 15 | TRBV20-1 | CSASWLAQARYTQYF | TGCAGTGCTAGCTGGCTAGCCCAGGCCAGGTATACGCAGTATTTT
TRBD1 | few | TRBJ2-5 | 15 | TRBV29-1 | CSGLVRRVRGETQYF | TGCAGCGGATTAGTTCGAAGGGTCAGGGGGGAGACCCAGTACTTC
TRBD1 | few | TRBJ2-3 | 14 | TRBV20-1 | CSAPGTGGPDTQYF | TGCAGTGCTCCGGGGACAGGGGGCCCAGATACGCAGTATTTT
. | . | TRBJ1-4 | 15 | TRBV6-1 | CASSVFGTTNEKLFF | TGTGCCAGCAGTGTGTTCGGAACAACTAATGAAAAACTGTTTTTT
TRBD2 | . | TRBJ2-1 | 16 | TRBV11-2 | CASSLAGTSESGEQFF | TGTGCCAGCAGCTTAGCCGGGACTAGCGAGAGCGGGGAGCAGTTCTTC
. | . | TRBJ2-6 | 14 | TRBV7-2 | CVSTRRGGANVLTF | TGTGTCAGCACCCGAAGGGGGGGGGCCAACGTCCTGACTTTC
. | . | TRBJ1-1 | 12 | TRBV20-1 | CSAAKGTVQAFF | TGCAGTGCGGCCAAGGGAACAGTTCAAGCTTTCTTT